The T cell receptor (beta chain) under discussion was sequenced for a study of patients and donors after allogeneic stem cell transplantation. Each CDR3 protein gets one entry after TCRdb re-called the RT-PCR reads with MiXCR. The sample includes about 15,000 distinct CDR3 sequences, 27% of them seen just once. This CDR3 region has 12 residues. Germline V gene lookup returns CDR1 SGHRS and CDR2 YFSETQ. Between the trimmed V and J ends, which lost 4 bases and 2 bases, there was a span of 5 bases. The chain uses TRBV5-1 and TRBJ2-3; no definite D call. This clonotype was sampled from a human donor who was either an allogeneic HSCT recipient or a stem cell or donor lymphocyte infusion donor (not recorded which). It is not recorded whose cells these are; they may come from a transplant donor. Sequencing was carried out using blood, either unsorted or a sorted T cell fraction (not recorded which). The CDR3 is CASSPDTDTQYF. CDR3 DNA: TGCGCCAGCAGCCCAGACACAGATACGCAGTATTTT.